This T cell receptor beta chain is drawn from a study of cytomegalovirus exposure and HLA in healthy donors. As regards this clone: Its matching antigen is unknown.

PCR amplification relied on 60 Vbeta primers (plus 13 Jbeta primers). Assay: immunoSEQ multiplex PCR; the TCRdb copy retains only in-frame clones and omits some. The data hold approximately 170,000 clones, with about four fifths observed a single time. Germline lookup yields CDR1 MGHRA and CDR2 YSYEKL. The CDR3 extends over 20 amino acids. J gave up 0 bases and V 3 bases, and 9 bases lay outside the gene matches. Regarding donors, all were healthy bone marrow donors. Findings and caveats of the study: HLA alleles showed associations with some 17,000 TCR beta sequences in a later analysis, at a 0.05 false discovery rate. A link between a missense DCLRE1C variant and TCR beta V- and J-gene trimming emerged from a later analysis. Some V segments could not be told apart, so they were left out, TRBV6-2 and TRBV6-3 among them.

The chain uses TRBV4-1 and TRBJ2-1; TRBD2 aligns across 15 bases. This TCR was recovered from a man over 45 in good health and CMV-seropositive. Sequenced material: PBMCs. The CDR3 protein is CASSHVGLAGGSSSYNEQFF. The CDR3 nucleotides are TGCGCCAGCAGCCACGTGGGACTAGCGGGAGGTTCGAGCTCCTACAATGAGCAGTTCTTC.